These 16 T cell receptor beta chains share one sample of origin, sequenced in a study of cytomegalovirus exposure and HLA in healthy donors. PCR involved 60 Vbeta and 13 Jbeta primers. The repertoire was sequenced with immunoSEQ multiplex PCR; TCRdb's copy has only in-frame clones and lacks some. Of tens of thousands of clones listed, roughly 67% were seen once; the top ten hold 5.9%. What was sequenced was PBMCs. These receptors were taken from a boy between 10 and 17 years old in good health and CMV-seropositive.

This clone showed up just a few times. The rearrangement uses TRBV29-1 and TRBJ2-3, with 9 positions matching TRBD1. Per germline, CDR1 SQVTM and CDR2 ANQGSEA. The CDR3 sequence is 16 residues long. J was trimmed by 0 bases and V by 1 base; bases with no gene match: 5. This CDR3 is CSVEAQGTGSTDTQYF. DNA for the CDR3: TGCAGCGTTGAAGCCCAAGGGACAGGGAGCACAGATACGCAGTATTTT.

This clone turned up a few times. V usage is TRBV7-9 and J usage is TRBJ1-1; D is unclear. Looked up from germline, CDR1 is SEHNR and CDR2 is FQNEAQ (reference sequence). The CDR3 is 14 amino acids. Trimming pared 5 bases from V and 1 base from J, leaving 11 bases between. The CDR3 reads CASSQGRENTEAFF. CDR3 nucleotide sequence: TGTGCCAGCAGCCAAGGACGGGAGAACACTGAAGCTTTCTTT.

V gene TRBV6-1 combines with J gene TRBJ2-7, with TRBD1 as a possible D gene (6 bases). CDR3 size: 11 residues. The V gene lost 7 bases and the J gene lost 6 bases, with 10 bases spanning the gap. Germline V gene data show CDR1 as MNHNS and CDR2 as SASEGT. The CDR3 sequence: CASNTGFEQYF. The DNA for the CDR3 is TGTGCCAGCAATACAGGGTTCGAGCAGTACTTC.

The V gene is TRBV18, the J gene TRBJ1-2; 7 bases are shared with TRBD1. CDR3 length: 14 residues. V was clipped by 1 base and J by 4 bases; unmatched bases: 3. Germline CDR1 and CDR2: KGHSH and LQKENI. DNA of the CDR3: TGTGCCAGCTCACCACGACAGGGAGTCTATGGCTACACCTTC. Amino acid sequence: CASSPRQGVYGYTF.

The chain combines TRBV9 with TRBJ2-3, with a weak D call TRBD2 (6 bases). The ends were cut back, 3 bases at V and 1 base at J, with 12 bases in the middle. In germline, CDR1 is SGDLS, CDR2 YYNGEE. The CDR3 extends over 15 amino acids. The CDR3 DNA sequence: TGTGCCAGCAGCGACGGGAGTGGGGGCACAGATACGCAGTATTTT. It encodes CASSDGSGGTDTQYF.

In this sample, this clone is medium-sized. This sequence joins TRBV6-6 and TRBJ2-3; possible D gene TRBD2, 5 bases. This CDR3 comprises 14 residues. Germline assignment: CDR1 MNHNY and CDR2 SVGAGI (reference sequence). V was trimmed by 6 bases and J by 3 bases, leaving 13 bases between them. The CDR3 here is CASSPLEGTDTQYF. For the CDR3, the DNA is TGTGCCAGCAGCCCACTTGAGGGTACAGATACGCAGTATTTT.

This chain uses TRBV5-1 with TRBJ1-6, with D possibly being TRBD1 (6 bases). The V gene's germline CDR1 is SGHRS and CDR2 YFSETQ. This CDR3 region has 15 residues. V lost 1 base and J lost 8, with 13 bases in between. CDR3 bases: TGCGCCAGCAGCTTGCTGCAGGGGCGCGATTCACCCCTCCACTTT. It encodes CASSLLQGRDSPLHF.

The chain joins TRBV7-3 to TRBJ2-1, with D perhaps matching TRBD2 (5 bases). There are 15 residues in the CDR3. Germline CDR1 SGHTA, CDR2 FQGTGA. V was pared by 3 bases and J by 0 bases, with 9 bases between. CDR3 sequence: CASSLASSSYNEQFF. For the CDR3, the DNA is TGTGCCAGCAGCTTGGCTAGCAGCTCCTACAATGAGCAGTTCTTC.

CDR3 sequence (DNA): TGTGCCAGCAGCTTAATTAGGGGACAGAGTAACTATGGCTACACCTTC. Its protein is CASSLIRGQSNYGYTF. The chain couples TRBV11-2 to TRBJ1-2, with TRBD1 identical over 7 bases. The germline V gene has CDR1 SGHAT and CDR2 FQNNGV. After removal of 2 bases from V and 1 base from J, the junction contained 7 bases not matched to a gene. The CDR3 is made up of 16 amino acids.

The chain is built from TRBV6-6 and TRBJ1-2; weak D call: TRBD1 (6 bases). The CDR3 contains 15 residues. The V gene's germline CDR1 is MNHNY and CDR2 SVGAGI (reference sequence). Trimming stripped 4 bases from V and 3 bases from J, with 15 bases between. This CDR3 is CASSSGVGQDYGYTF. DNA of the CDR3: TGTGCCAGCAGTTCAGGGGTGGGGCAGGACTATGGCTACACCTTC.

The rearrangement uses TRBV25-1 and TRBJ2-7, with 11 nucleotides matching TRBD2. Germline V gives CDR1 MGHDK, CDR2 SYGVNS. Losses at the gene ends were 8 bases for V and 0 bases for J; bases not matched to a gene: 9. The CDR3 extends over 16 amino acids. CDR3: CASGRAGLADSYEQYF. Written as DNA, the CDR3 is TGTGCCAGCGGTAGGGCGGGACTAGCGGACTCCTACGAGCAGTACTTC.

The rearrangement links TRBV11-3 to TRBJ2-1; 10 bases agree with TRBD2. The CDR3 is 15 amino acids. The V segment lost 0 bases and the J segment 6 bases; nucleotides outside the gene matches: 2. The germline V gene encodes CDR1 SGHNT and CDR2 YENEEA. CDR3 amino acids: CASSLEGLASNEQFF. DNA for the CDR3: TGTGCCAGCAGCTTAGAGGGACTAGCGTCCAATGAGCAGTTCTTC.

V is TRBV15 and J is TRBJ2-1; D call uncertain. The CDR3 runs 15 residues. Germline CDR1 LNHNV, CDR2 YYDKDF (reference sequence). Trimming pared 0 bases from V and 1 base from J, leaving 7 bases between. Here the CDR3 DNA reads TGTGCCACCAGCAGAGATGGAGTGTCCTACAATGAGCAGTTCTTC. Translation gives CATSRDGVSYNEQFF.

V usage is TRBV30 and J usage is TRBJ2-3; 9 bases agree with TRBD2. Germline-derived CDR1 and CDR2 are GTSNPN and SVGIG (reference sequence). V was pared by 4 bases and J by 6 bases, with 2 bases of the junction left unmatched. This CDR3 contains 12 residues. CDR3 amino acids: CAWTSGTDTQYF. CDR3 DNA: TGTGCCTGGACTAGCGGGACTGATACGCAGTATTTT.

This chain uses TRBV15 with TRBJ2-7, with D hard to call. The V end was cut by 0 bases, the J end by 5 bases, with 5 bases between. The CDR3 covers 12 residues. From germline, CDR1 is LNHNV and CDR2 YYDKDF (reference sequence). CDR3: CATSRDGDEQYF. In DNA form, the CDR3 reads TGTGCCACCAGCAGAGATGGAGACGAGCAGTACTTC.

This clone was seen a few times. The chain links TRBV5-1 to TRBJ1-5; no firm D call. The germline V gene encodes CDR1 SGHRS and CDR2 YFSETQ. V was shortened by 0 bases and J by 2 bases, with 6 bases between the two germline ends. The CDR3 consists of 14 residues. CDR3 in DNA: TGCGCCAGCAGCTTGGTGCCAGGCAATCAGCCCCAGCATTTT. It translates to CASSLVPGNQPQHF.